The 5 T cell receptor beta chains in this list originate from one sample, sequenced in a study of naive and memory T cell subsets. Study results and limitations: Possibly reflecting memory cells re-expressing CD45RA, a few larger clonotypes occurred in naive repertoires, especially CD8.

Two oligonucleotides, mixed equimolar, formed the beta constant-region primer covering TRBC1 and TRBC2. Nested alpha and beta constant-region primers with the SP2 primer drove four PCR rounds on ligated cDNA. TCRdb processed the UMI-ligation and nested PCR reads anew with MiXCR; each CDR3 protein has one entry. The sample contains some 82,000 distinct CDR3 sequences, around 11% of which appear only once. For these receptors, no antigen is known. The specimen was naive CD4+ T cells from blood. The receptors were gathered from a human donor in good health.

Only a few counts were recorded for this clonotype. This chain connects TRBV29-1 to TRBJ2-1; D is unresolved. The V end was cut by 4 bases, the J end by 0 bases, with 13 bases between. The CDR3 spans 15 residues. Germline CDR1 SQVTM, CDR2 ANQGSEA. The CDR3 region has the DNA TGCAGCGTTGGTCCAGGCAGCTACTCCTACAATGAGCAGTTCTTC. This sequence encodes CSVGPGSYSYNEQFF.

The CDR3 DNA is TGTGCCAGCAGCTTATGGGGTGGCACAGATACGCAGTATTTT. The encoded protein is CASSLWGGTDTQYF. The V gene is TRBV7-2, the J gene TRBJ2-3; D not resolved. Trimming removed 2 bases at V and 1 base at J, with 7 bases between. The CDR3 covers 14 residues. The V gene's germline CDR1 is SGHTA and CDR2 FQGNSA.

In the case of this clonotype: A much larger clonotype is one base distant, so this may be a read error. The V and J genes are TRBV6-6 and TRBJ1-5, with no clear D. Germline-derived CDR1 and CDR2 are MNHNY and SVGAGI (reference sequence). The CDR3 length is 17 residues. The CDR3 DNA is TGTGCCAGGAGTTACTCGTACGCTGGGCCGGGGAATCAGCCCCAGCATTTT. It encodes CARSYSYAGPGNQPQHF.

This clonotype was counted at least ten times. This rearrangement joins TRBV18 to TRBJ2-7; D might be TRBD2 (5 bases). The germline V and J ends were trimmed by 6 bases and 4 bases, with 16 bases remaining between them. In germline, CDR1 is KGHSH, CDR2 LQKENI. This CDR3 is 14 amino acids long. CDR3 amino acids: CASSPDRELYEQYF. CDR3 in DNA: TGTGCCAGCTCCCCGGACCGGGAACTTTACGAGCAGTACTTC. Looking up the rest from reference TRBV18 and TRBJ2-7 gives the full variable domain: NAGVMQNPRHLVRRRGQEARLRCSPMKGHSHVYWYRQLPEEGLKFMVYLQKENIIDESGMPKERFSAEFPKEGPSILRIQQVVRGDSAAYFCASSPDRELYEQYFGPGTRLTVT.

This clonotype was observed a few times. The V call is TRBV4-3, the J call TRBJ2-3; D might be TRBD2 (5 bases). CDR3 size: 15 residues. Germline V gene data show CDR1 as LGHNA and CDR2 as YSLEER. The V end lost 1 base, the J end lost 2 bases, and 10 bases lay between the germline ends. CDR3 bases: TGCGCCAGCAGCCAAGTGGGTAGCGACACAGATACGCAGTATTTT. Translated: CASSQVGSDTDTQYF.